A single T cell receptor (beta chain) is shown here with its context. In the study's own analysis: Amplification from reference gene primers served as the basis for estimated nucleated cell counts. The repertoire was sequenced with immunoSEQ multiplex PCR; TCRdb's copy has only in-frame clones and lacks some. Clonal size and the V and J genes are those of that table, whereas D and trimming came from the DNA. This table holds more than 110,000 clones, approximately 90% found once. The germline CDR1 and CDR2 sequences are MNHEY and SMNVEV (reference sequence). CDR3 length: 11 amino acids. Trimming took 7 bases from V and 7 from J, leaving 10 bases between them. The data stem from a study of blood T cell repertoires in COVID-19. Study context: There were acute and convalescent COVID-19 samples, and they came from the United States, Italy and Spain. T cells, B-cell-depleted T cells, or PBMCs supplied cDNA or gDNA.

The sample comprised peripheral blood. The chain employs TRBV27 and TRBJ1-1; possibly TRBD1 for D (5 bases). This receptor was identified in a man aged 55 to 70 with active or convalescent COVID-19. CDR3 DNA sequence: TGTGCCAGCATACACGGGGGTGAAGCTTTCTTT. Its protein is CASIHGGEAFF.